The next 24 T cell receptor beta chains were all read from a single sample in a study of T-cell memory formation after mild COVID-19. One entry per CDR3 protein results from TCRdb running MiXCR on the 5' RACE reads. Of around 33,000 distinct CDR3 sequences in the sample, roughly 21% were seen once. Sequencing was performed on PBMCs or a T cell subset sorted from them (not recorded which). The receptors were sampled from an adult who had mild COVID-19 (a few samples of this study predate the infection). Cell type and time point are not known.

This clonotype appeared many times. The genes are TRBV5-1 and TRBJ2-1; D possibly corresponds to TRBD2 (5 bases). The CDR3 spans 14 residues. Trimming cost V 4 bases and J 2 bases, with 10 bases left between them. Germline values: CDR1 SGHRS, CDR2 YFSETQ. DNA of the CDR3: TGCGCCAGCAGCACTAGTTTGGCCTACAATGAGCAGTTCTTC. As protein: CASSTSLAYNEQFF.

The chain couples TRBV4-2 to TRBJ2-7; TRBD2 matches at 8 bases. This CDR3 spans 15 amino acids. Germline V lookup: CDR1 LGHNA, CDR2 YNFKEQ. J gave up 1 base and V 1 base, and 3 bases lay outside the gene matches. The CDR3 is CASSQGLAGSYEQYF. DNA for the CDR3: TGTGCCAGCAGCCAAGGATTAGCGGGATCCTACGAGCAGTACTTC.

This clonotype occurred many times. The chain combines TRBV24-1 with TRBJ2-6; 7 nucleotides match TRBD1. Germline CDR1 is KGHDR and CDR2 is SFDVKD. This CDR3 is 15 amino acids long. Losses at the gene ends were 6 bases for V and 9 bases for J; bases not matched to a gene: 10. In DNA form, the CDR3 reads TGTGCCACCAGTCCTACTTCGGGACAGAGCAACGTCCTGACTTTC. This translates into CATSPTSGQSNVLTF.

This clonotype was counted at least ten times. The V gene is TRBV5-4, the J gene TRBJ2-7, with 10 bases identical to TRBD1. The CDR3 sequence is 15 residues long. Per germline, CDR1 SGHNT and CDR2 YYREEE (reference sequence). V trimming: 5 bases; J trimming: 5 bases; junction bases outside the gene matches: 10. The CDR3 protein is CASSSDRDRGHEQYF. CDR3 in DNA: TGTGCCAGCAGTTCAGACCGGGACAGGGGCCACGAGCAGTACTTC.

This clonotype occurred many times. V gene TRBV7-8 combines with J gene TRBJ2-7, with 11 bases identical to TRBD2. This CDR3 contains 18 residues. Germline V gene data show CDR1 as SGHVS and CDR2 as FQNEAQ. The V segment lost 1 base and the J segment 0 bases; nucleotides outside the gene matches: 8. CDR3 in DNA: TGTGCCAGCAGCTTAGGAACAACGACTAGCGGGACCTCCTACGAGCAGTACTTC. It specifies CASSLGTTTSGTSYEQYF.

Worth noting for this clonotype: This clone may be a read error of a much larger clone one base away. This chain connects TRBV5-1 to TRBJ2-2; D perhaps matches TRBD1 (6 bases). The CDR3 totals 15 residues. CDR1 and CDR2 from the germline V gene are SGHRS and YFSETQ. The V gene lost 4 bases and the J gene lost 5 bases, with 15 bases spanning the gap. The CDR3 DNA sequence: TGCGCCAGCAGCAAGGGGGTGGATCCAACCGGGGAGCTGTTTTTT. This sequence encodes CASSKGVDPTGELFF. Combining the CDR3 with reference TRBV5-1 and TRBJ2-2 gives the whole variable domain KAGVTQTPRYLIKTRGQQVTLSCSPISGHRSVSWYQQTPGQGLQFLFEYFSETQRNKGNFPGRFSGRQFSNSRSEMNVSTLELGDSALYLCASSKGVDPTGELFFGEGSRLTVL.

This clonotype was picked up many times. V usage is TRBV11-3 and J usage is TRBJ1-2, with 7 bases lining up with TRBD1. This CDR3 has 16 amino acids. The germline V gene encodes CDR1 SGHNT and CDR2 YENEEA. The ends lost 0 bases at V and 4 bases at J; junction bases unmatched: 8. The CDR3 coding sequence is TGTGCCAGCAGCTTAGATGGACAGGAAAGTCCCTATGGCTACACCTTC. Amino acids: CASSLDGQESPYGYTF.

This clonotype was found many times. One end of the junction varies from germline; a read error may be responsible. This sequence joins TRBV7-7 and TRBJ2-2; 7 bases are shared with TRBD2. This CDR3 has 16 residues. Germline-derived CDR1 and CDR2 are SSHAT and FNYEAQ (reference sequence). In DNA, the CDR3 is TGTGCTAGCAGCTTAGGGCTAGCGGAGCTCACCGGGGAGCTGTTTTTT. This codes for CASSLGLAELTGELFF.

This clonotype was recorded many times. The V and J genes are TRBV7-2 and TRBJ2-2, with D perhaps being TRBD1 or TRBD2 (5 bases each). Germline V lookup: CDR1 SGHTA, CDR2 FQGNSA. Trimming removed 0 bases from V and 5 bases from J, with 10 bases in between. The CDR3 extends over 15 amino acids. The CDR3 is CASSLAQRGTGELFF. Here the CDR3 DNA reads TGTGCCAGCAGCTTAGCTCAGAGGGGTACCGGGGAGCTGTTTTTT.

This CDR3 reads CASSGEGRNEQFF. The CDR3 DNA sequence: TGTGCCAGCAGTGGGGAGGGACGGAATGAGCAGTTCTTC. The chain joins TRBV2 to TRBJ2-1; TRBD2 matches 7 bases. Germline CDR1 and CDR2: SNHLY and FYNNEI. This CDR3 has 13 residues. V gave up 4 bases and J gave up 7 bases; unmatched junction bases: 4. The variable domain in full, completed from reference TRBV2 and TRBJ2-1, reads EPEVTQTPSHQVTQMGQEVILRCVPISNHLYFYWYRQILGQKVEFLVSFYNNEISEKSEIFDDQFSVERPDGSNFTLKIRSTKLEDSAMYFCASSGEGRNEQFFGPGTRLTVL.

The sample holds many counts of this clonotype. This chain links TRBV5-6 with TRBJ2-1, with D possibly matching TRBD2 (6 bases). Germline CDR1 reads SGHDT; CDR2 reads YYEEEE. The CDR3 is 11 residues long. Between the trimmed V and J ends, which lost 5 bases and 9 bases, there was a span of 9 bases. The CDR3 sequence: CASSGRGEQFF. The CDR3 region has the DNA TGTGCCAGCAGTGGGCGGGGTGAGCAGTTCTTC.

The table lists this clonotype with many counts. The chain joins TRBV25-1 to TRBJ2-7; 10 bases fit TRBD1. The CDR3 is 14 residues long. J was trimmed by 5 bases and V by 6 bases; bases with no gene match: 7. Germline CDR1 and CDR2: MGHDK and SYGVNS. The DNA for the CDR3 is TGTGCCAGCAGAAGGACAGGGGGAGATCACGAGCAGTACTTC. It is translated as CASRRTGGDHEQYF.

This clonotype was observed many times. This chain joins TRBV24-1 and TRBJ2-3, with D possibly TRBD2 on 6 matching bases. Per germline, CDR1 KGHDR and CDR2 SFDVKD. The V end was cut by 5 bases, the J end by 2 bases, with 13 bases between. The CDR3 sequence is 15 residues long. CDR3 region: CATSVGGIVTDTQYF. CDR3 nucleotides: TGTGCCACCAGTGTTGGCGGGATAGTCACAGATACGCAGTATTTT.

A few counts support this clonotype. The gene calls are TRBV30 and TRBJ2-1; D may correspond to TRBD1 or TRBD2 (6 bases each). The CDR3 is 12 residues long. Germline V gives CDR1 GTSNPN, CDR2 SVGIG (reference sequence). V was pared by 2 bases and J by 7 bases, with 9 bases between. The CDR3 protein is CAWSQGGNEQFF. For the CDR3, the DNA is TGTGCCTGGAGTCAAGGGGGGAATGAGCAGTTCTTC.

The genes are TRBV5-1 and TRBJ2-7, with D possibly being TRBD2 (6 bases). The germline V gene encodes CDR1 SGHRS and CDR2 YFSETQ. The V gene lost 0 bases and the J gene lost 4 bases, with 8 bases spanning the gap. CDR3 length: 13 residues. The chain's CDR3 is CASSLEAGYEQYF. For the CDR3, the DNA is TGCGCCAGCAGCTTGGAAGCGGGTTACGAGCAGTACTTC.

This clonotype was seen many times. The rearrangement uses TRBV2 and TRBJ2-7; D call uncertain. V lost 6 bases, J lost 2 bases, and 8 bases lay in between. This CDR3 contains 12 residues. The germline V gene encodes CDR1 SNHLY and CDR2 FYNNEI. The chain's CDR3 is CASRLPAYEQYF. For the CDR3, the DNA is TGTGCCAGCAGGCTCCCAGCCTACGAGCAGTACTTC.

The chain couples TRBV4-1 to TRBJ1-2, with 8 bases aligning to TRBD1. The CDR3 contains 15 residues. CDR1 is MGHRA, CDR2 YSYEKL, per germline. The V and J ends lost 0 bases and 4 bases, in that order; junction bases with no gene match: 4. CDR3 in DNA: TGCGCCAGCAGCCAAGAAGGACAGGGTCCCTATGGCTACACCTTC. It encodes CASSQEGQGPYGYTF.

At least ten counts were recorded for this clonotype. The V gene is TRBV6-2 or TRBV6-3, the J gene TRBJ2-7; 7 bases line up with TRBD2. Germline CDR1 reads MNHEY; CDR2 reads SVGEGT. CDR3 length: 13 residues. With V trimmed by 4 bases and J by 7 bases, 7 bases remained unmatched. The CDR3 DNA reads as TGTGCCAGCAGTTCTACGGGAGGAGGGGAGCAGTACTTC. Protein sequence: CASSSTGGGEQYF.

A note on this clonotype: A much larger clone differs from this one at a single base, so this may be a read error. The rearrangement links TRBV7-3 to TRBJ2-2, with 7 positions matching TRBD1. Germline trimming cut 4 bases from V and 0 bases from J; bases unmatched to any gene: 2. Germline-derived CDR1 and CDR2 are SGHTA and FQGTGA. The CDR3 has 15 amino acids. The CDR3 DNA follows: TGTGCCAGCAGCTCCGGGACAGCGAACACCGGGGAGCTGTTTTTT. Amino acids: CASSSGTANTGELFF.

The chain recombines TRBV21-1 with TRBJ2-7; the table calls TRBD1, which could not be checked here. TRBV21-1 is a listed pseudogene. This CDR3 is built from 13 residues. The CDR3 here is CASSRTVGDEQYF. CDR3 nucleotides: TGTGCCAGCAGCCGGACAGTGGGAGACGAGCAGTACTTC.

This clonotype was recorded many times. The chain joins TRBV7-3 to TRBJ2-2, with D perhaps being TRBD1 or TRBD2 (5 bases each). Germline CDR1 and CDR2: SGHTA and FQGTGA. The CDR3 runs to 18 residues. Trimming removed 1 base from V and 4 bases from J, with 19 bases in between. CDR3: CASSLISSRNGGTGELFF. Written as DNA, the CDR3 is TGTGCCAGCAGCTTAATCTCTTCTCGGAATGGGGGCACCGGGGAGCTGTTTTTT.

V gene TRBV29-1 combines with J gene TRBJ1-2; D ambiguous. The germline CDR1 and CDR2 sequences are SQVTM and ANQGSEA. The CDR3 sequence is 11 residues long. V lost 4 bases to trimming and J lost 5 bases, with 8 bases between them. CDR3 in DNA: TGCAGCGTTGCAAGTTTGTATGGCTACACCTTC. It translates to CSVASLYGYTF.

This clonotype has a count of ten or more. The rearrangement joins TRBV4-2 to TRBJ1-2; 10 positions match TRBD1. Trimming at V came to 3 bases and at J to 8 bases, leaving 6 bases not matched to a gene. CDR1 and CDR2 (germline): LGHNA, YNFKEQ. There are 14 residues in the CDR3. The CDR3 spells CASSHIDRGRGYTF. The CDR3 bases are TGTGCCAGCAGCCATATAGACAGGGGGCGCGGCTACACCTTC.

This chain links TRBV7-2 with TRBJ1-1; D not certain. Germline V gene lookup returns CDR1 SGHTA and CDR2 FQGNSA. The length of the CDR3 is 13 residues. V shed 8 bases and J shed 3 bases, with 13 bases lying between them. The DNA of the CDR3 is TGTGCCAGCCTGCCCCAGACCGACACTGAAGCTTTCTTT. This gives the protein CASLPQTDTEAFF.